One and the same sample provided the 30 T cell receptor beta chains below, sequenced in a study of cytomegalovirus exposure and HLA in healthy donors. The PCR made use of 60 Vbeta and 13 Jbeta primers. Using immunoSEQ multiplex PCR, the repertoire was profiled, and TCRdb retains in-frame clones only, with some absent. The sample includes about 110,000 clones, around 83% of them seen just once. Sequenced input: PBMCs. These TCRs come from a woman aged 60-70 years in good health and CMV-seropositive.

This chain uses TRBV6-1 with TRBJ1-5, with TRBD1 as a possible D gene (6 bases). CDR1 is MNHNS and CDR2 is SASEGT in the germline V gene. This CDR3 contains 12 residues. V lost 6 bases, J lost 6 bases, and 9 bases lay in between. The CDR3 DNA reads as TGTGCCAGCAGCATGGACAGTCAGCCCCAGCATTTT. Its translation is CASSMDSQPQHF.

J is TRBJ2-3 and V is TRBV13, with 9 positions matching TRBD2. The length of the CDR3 is 18 residues. The germline V gene has CDR1 PRHDT and CDR2 FYEKMQ (reference sequence). The V segment lost 0 bases and the J segment 2 bases; nucleotides outside the gene matches: 9. CDR3 sequence (DNA): TGTGCCAGCAGCTTAGGCGGGACTAGCAGATTACACACAGATACGCAGTATTTT. Translation gives CASSLGGTSRLHTDTQYF.

V is TRBV18 and J is TRBJ1-1; D gene ambiguous. CDR3 size: 16 residues. Germline CDR1 and CDR2: KGHSH and LQKENI. Trimming left V 2 bases short and J 1 base short, with 14 bases between. The CDR3 reads CASSPTSNVQNTEAFF. Written as DNA, the CDR3 is TGTGCCAGCTCACCAACATCAAACGTCCAGAACACTGAAGCTTTCTTT. Full variable domain (rest looked up from reference TRBV18 and TRBJ1-1): NAGVMQNPRHLVRRRGQEARLRCSPMKGHSHVYWYRQLPEEGLKFMVYLQKENIIDESGMPKERFSAEFPKEGPSILRIQQVVRGDSAAYFCASSPTSNVQNTEAFFGQGTRLTVV.

This sequence joins TRBV9 and TRBJ1-5; D unresolved. V was shortened by 4 bases and J by 6 bases, with 14 bases between the two germline ends. This CDR3 is built from 14 residues. Germline lookup yields CDR1 SGDLS and CDR2 YYNGEE. In nucleotides, the CDR3 is TGTGCCAGCAGCCCCGACCTAGCCCCTCAGCCCCAGCATTTT. Residues: CASSPDLAPQPQHF.

The chain employs TRBV2 and TRBJ2-2; TRBD1 matches at 8 bases. This CDR3 is built from 13 residues. J lost 5 bases, V lost 6 bases, and 2 bases had no gene match. CDR1 SNHLY and CDR2 FYNNEI come from the germline V gene. The DNA for the CDR3 is TGTGCCAGCAGGGACAGGGAAACCGGGGAGCTGTTTTTT. Translation gives CASRDRETGELFF.

This chain connects TRBV27 to TRBJ2-1, with 8 positions matching TRBD2. Germline-derived CDR1 and CDR2 are MNHEY and SMNVEV (reference sequence). CDR3 length: 16 residues. After removal of 6 bases from V and 7 bases from J, the junction contained 14 bases not matched to a gene. CDR3 residues: CASRFVSGSWGNEQFF. The CDR3 region has the DNA TGTGCCAGCAGATTTGTCAGCGGGAGTTGGGGTAATGAGCAGTTCTTC.

The rearrangement uses TRBV2 and TRBJ2-1, with 16 bases fitting TRBD2. CDR3 size: 18 residues. V trimming: 3 bases; J trimming: 9 bases; junction bases outside the gene matches: 11. Germline V lookup: CDR1 SNHLY, CDR2 FYNNEI. The CDR3, as DNA: TGTGCCAGCAGTGACCCGGGACTAGCGGGAGGGCCCAGGGGTGAGCAGTTCTTC. Translation gives CASSDPGLAGGPRGEQFF.

This chain joins TRBV9 and TRBJ1-1; TRBD1 aligns across 11 bases. This CDR3 is 15 amino acids long. Germline V gene sequence: CDR1 SGDLS, CDR2 YYNGEE. J lost 5 bases, V lost 0 bases, and 3 bases had no gene match. This CDR3 reads CASSVAGTGGTEAFF. The CDR3 DNA reads as TGTGCCAGCAGCGTAGCCGGGACAGGGGGAACTGAAGCTTTCTTT.

V usage is TRBV7-2 and J usage is TRBJ2-4; no clear D gene. The V end was cut by 1 base, the J end by 0 bases, with 7 bases between. CDR1 is SGHTA, CDR2 FQGNSA, per germline. The CDR3 covers 15 residues. The CDR3 DNA sequence: TGTGCCAGCAGCTTAGATAGTCTAGCCAAAAACATTCAGTACTTC. Translation gives CASSLDSLAKNIQYF.

The V and J genes are TRBV6-6 and TRBJ2-5; 7 bases line up with TRBD1. The DNA end is a closer match to TRBJ2-7, so the J assignment may be wrong. The length of the CDR3 is 14 residues. Germline V gene data show CDR1 as MNHNY and CDR2 as SVGAGI (reference sequence). For the CDR3, the DNA is TGTGCCAGCAGTTCACAGGGGTTCGGCTACGAGCAGTACTTC. It encodes CASSSQGFGYEQYF.

The chain couples TRBV7-9 to TRBJ1-2, with D unresolved. V was trimmed by 3 bases and J by 0 bases, leaving 14 bases between them. The CDR3 runs to 16 residues. Germline V gene sequence: CDR1 SEHNR, CDR2 FQNEAQ (reference sequence). The CDR3 bases are TGTGCCAGCAGCTTCGCGGCAGCTATTACTAACTATGGCTACACCTTC. This codes for CASSFAAAITNYGYTF.

The chain links TRBV5-1 to TRBJ1-2, with 10 positions matching TRBD1. The germline V gene encodes CDR1 SGHRS and CDR2 YFSETQ. The CDR3 loop spans 15 amino acids. V shed 5 bases and J 6 bases; nucleotides not matched to a gene: 10. Here the CDR3 reads CASSPTGTGVDGYTF. DNA of the CDR3: TGCGCCAGCAGTCCAACCGGGACAGGGGTTGATGGCTACACCTTC.

As DNA, the CDR3 is TGTGCCAGTAGCCTAGCGGGAGGACCCGATACGCAGTATTTT. As protein: CASSLAGGPDTQYF. The chain recombines TRBV19 with TRBJ2-3, with 11 bases lining up with TRBD2. The length of the CDR3 is 14 residues. The ends lost 6 bases at V and 6 bases at J; junction bases unmatched: 5. Germline lookup yields CDR1 LNHDA and CDR2 SQIVND (reference sequence). Full variable domain (outside the CDR3, taken from reference TRBV19 and TRBJ2-3): DGGITQSPKYLFRKEGQNVTLSCEQNLNHDAMYWYRQDPGQGLRLIYYSQIVNDFQKGDIAEGYSVSREKKESFPLTVTSAQKNPTAFYLCASSLAGGPDTQYFGPGTRLTVL.

This clone was counted a single time. The chain has TRBV2 and TRBJ2-3; D is perhaps TRBD2 (6 bases). This CDR3 spans 18 amino acids. V lost 0 bases and J 1 base, leaving 17 bases between the germline ends. Germline CDR1 and CDR2: SNHLY and FYNNEI. The CDR3 DNA is TGTGCCAGCAGTGAAGCGCGGGACGGACTCGGACGCACAGATACGCAGTATTTT. Residues: CASSEARDGLGRTDTQYF.

This chain uses TRBV28 with TRBJ1-1; TRBD1 might be the D (5 bases). Germline CDR1 and CDR2: MDHEN and SYDVKM. Trimming removed 5 bases at V and 5 bases at J, with 21 bases between. CDR3 length equals 16 residues. The CDR3 coding sequence is TGTGCCAGCAGTAACCAGGACACAACATCGGGTACTGAAGCTTTCTTT. This gives the protein CASSNQDTTSGTEAFF.

This clone was picked up a small number of times. V gene TRBV30 combines with J gene TRBJ2-7, with 9 positions matching TRBD1. V gave up 7 bases and J gave up 0 bases; unmatched junction bases: 7. The CDR3 loop spans 14 amino acids. CDR1 is GTSNPN and CDR2 is SVGIG in the germline V gene (reference sequence). The CDR3 DNA is TGTGCCTCCGCGACACAGGGGGCCTCCTACGAGCAGTACTTC. Amino acids: CASATQGASYEQYF.

The V call is TRBV2, the J call TRBJ2-1; 15 nucleotides agree with TRBD2. The CDR3 length is 15 residues. V shed 6 bases, J shed 15 bases, and the junction held 12 bases outside the gene matches. CDR1 and CDR2 from the germline V gene are SNHLY and FYNNEI. Written as DNA, the CDR3 is TGTGCCAGCAGACAAGGGACTAGCGGGAGGACCCGATTGTTCTTC. Translation gives CASRQGTSGRTRLFF.

The V call is TRBV10-3, the J call TRBJ2-3; 10 nucleotides match TRBD2. The CDR3 spans 14 residues. V lost 5 bases, J lost 4 bases, and 3 bases stayed unmatched. CDR1 is ENHRY and CDR2 is SYGVKD in the germline V gene. The CDR3: CAISSGRASDTQYF. The CDR3 DNA sequence: TGTGCCATCAGTAGCGGGAGGGCCTCAGATACGCAGTATTTT.

The chain is built from TRBV5-4 and TRBJ2-2, with D perhaps matching TRBD2 (6 bases). The length of the CDR3 is 14 residues. Germline V gene sequence: CDR1 SGHNT, CDR2 YYREEE (reference sequence). Trimming pared 0 bases from V and 7 bases from J, leaving 10 bases between. Here the CDR3 reads CASSLVLRGGELFF. The DNA for the CDR3 is TGTGCCAGCAGCTTGGTTTTGCGGGGCGGGGAGCTGTTTTTT.

This clone appeared once. V usage is TRBV30 and J usage is TRBJ2-1; 7 nucleotides align to TRBD2. The CDR3 has 17 residues. Germline-derived CDR1 and CDR2 are GTSNPN and SVGIG (reference sequence). V trimming: 1 base; J trimming: 5 bases; junction bases outside the gene matches: 14. The DNA for the CDR3 is TGTGCCTGGAGTGGGGGATTCCTAGCGGCGGGCCACAATGAGCAGTTCTTC. Translating gives CAWSGGFLAAGHNEQFF.

The CDR3 coding sequence is TGTGCCAGCAGCTTAATAGCGGGAGCGTACGAGCAGTACTTC. It encodes CASSLIAGAYEQYF. The chain has TRBV5-5 and TRBJ2-7, with TRBD2 matching 9 bases. Germline V gene lookup returns CDR1 SGHKS and CDR2 YYEKEE (reference sequence). The J segment lost 4 bases and the V segment lost 2 bases, leaving 4 bases of the junction unmatched. This CDR3 has 14 residues.

The chain employs TRBV11-2 and TRBJ2-1, with D unclear. Trimming removed 1 base from V and 8 bases from J, with 9 bases in between. The germline CDR1 and CDR2 sequences are SGHAT and FQNNGV. The CDR3 has 13 residues. In DNA form, the CDR3 reads TGTGCCAGCAGCTTAGCCCCTATGGATGAGCAGTTCTTC. This translates into CASSLAPMDEQFF. The entire variable domain, with the rest obtained from reference TRBV11-2 and TRBJ2-1, is as follows: EAGVAQSPRYKIIEKRQSVAFWCNPISGHATLYWYQQILGQGPKLLIQFQNNGVVDDSQLPKDRFSAERLKGVDSTLKIQPAKLEDSAVYLCASSLAPMDEQFFGPGTRLTVL.

V is TRBV7-9 and J is TRBJ2-1; tentatively, D is TRBD2 (6 bases). Germline CDR1 SEHNR, CDR2 FQNEAQ (reference sequence). The V and J ends lost 3 bases and 8 bases respectively, with 11 bases between them. The CDR3 contains 13 residues. CDR3 protein: CASSLGGTDEQFF. The DNA of the CDR3 is TGTGCCAGCAGCTTGGGGGGAACCGATGAGCAGTTCTTC.

The J gene is TRBJ2-1, the V gene TRBV5-1; D might be TRBD2 (6 bases). Trimming removed 4 bases from V and 9 bases from J, with 23 bases in between. The CDR3 runs 16 residues. CDR1 is SGHRS and CDR2 is YFSETQ in the germline V gene. Here the CDR3 DNA reads TGCGCCAGCAGCGGTTTAGGGAGGCTAGTAGTAGGTGAGCAGTTCTTC. This sequence encodes CASSGLGRLVVGEQFF.

The chain carries TRBV25-1 and TRBJ2-7; D is unresolved. The CDR3 runs to 14 residues. V was trimmed by 1 base and J by 5 bases, leaving 12 bases between them. Germline CDR1 reads MGHDK; CDR2 reads SYGVNS. CDR3 in DNA: TGTGCCAGCAGTGAATCTGAGGAGTTTCACGAGCAGTACTTC. Amino acids: CASSESEEFHEQYF.

V is TRBV28 and J is TRBJ2-1; D is unclear. The V gene lost 1 base and the J gene lost 0 bases, with 13 bases spanning the gap. From germline, CDR1 is MDHEN and CDR2 SYDVKM. This CDR3 has 17 residues. CDR3 DNA: TGTGCCAGCAGTTTATTTGGCGGCGACGGCTCCTACAATGAGCAGTTCTTC. Translating gives CASSLFGGDGSYNEQFF.

CDR3 DNA: TGTGCCAGCAGCTCCTTAGCGGGAGGGGGAGATACGCAGTATTTT. Protein sequence: CASSSLAGGGDTQYF. J is TRBJ2-3 and V is TRBV11-2; 11 nucleotides line up with TRBD2. CDR3 size: 15 residues. J was trimmed by 5 bases and V by 4 bases; bases with no gene match: 5. CDR1 SGHAT and CDR2 FQNNGV come from the germline V gene.

This clone was detected a few times. The chain carries TRBV4-2 and TRBJ2-4; 8 nucleotides agree with TRBD2. This CDR3 is 15 amino acids long. Unmatched junction bases numbered 4, after V lost 0 bases and J lost 6 bases. CDR1 LGHNA and CDR2 YNFKEQ come from the germline V gene. CDR3 coding DNA: TGTGCCAGCAGCCAAGAAGGCCTAGCGGGAAACATTCAGTACTTC. Translating it yields CASSQEGLAGNIQYF.

V gene TRBV18 combines with J gene TRBJ1-1; 7 bases line up with TRBD1. This CDR3 contains 14 residues. Germline V gives CDR1 KGHSH, CDR2 LQKENI. Germline trimming cut 1 base from V and 3 bases from J; bases unmatched to any gene: 2. This CDR3 is CASSPQGADTEAFF. The CDR3 bases are TGTGCCAGCTCACCACAGGGGGCAGACACTGAAGCTTTCTTT.

V gene TRBV6-5 combines with J gene TRBJ2-7; TRBD1 might be the D (6 bases). The CDR3 runs 16 residues. The V end lost 0 bases, the J end lost 2 bases, and 14 bases lay between the germline ends. CDR1 and CDR2 (germline): MNHEY, SVGAGI. In DNA form, the CDR3 reads TGTGCCAGCAGTTACTCAGGACAGTCCTTACCCTACGAGCAGTACTTC. Protein product: CASSYSGQSLPYEQYF.